The 16 T cell receptor beta chains below were found in one sample sequenced in a study of blood T cells in healthy people across ages. For the second PCR, which ran for roughly 7 to 11 cycles, a sample-barcoded 5' primer and a J-beta primer mix were used. TCRdb fed the 5' RACE reads into MiXCR, producing one record per CDR3 protein. The sample carries some 900,000 distinct CDR3 sequences, under 30% recorded once. The sample comprised blood. Source of these receptors: a woman older than 75 in good health.

To note about this clonotype: A much more abundant neighbour one base away suggests this may be a read error. The chain links TRBV7-9 to TRBJ2-4; D unclear. V dropped 5 bases and J dropped 13 bases, with 15 bases sitting between them. This CDR3 is built from 12 residues. CDR1 is SEHNR and CDR2 is FQNEAQ in the germline V gene (reference sequence). CDR3 nucleotides: TGTGCCAGCAGCCCTCTTTGTGAGGAGCAGTACTTC. Translated: CASSPLCEEQYF. The full variable domain, completed using reference TRBV7-9 and TRBJ2-4, is DTGVSQNPRHKITKRGQNVTFRCDPISEHNRLYWYRQTLGQGPEFLTYFQNEAQLEKSRLLSDRFSAERPKGSFSTLEIQRTEQGDSAMYLCASSPLCEEQYFGAGTRLSVL.

The chain uses TRBV6-1 and TRBJ1-3; D is perhaps TRBD1 (5 bases). The germline V and J ends were trimmed by 5 bases and 0 bases, with 17 bases remaining between them. The CDR3 runs to 17 residues. CDR1 and CDR2 (germline): MNHNS, SASEGT. CDR3 in DNA: TGTGCCAGCAGTACGACAAATCAGGGATACTCTGGAAACACCATATATTTT. This translates into CASSTTNQGYSGNTIYF.

The CDR3 DNA sequence: TGTGCCAGCAGTCCAACCCGGACAGGCCCTTACTCTGGAAACACCATATATTTT. Amino acid sequence: CASSPTRTGPYSGNTIYF. The genes are TRBV28 and TRBJ1-3; 7 nucleotides agree with TRBD1. This CDR3 has 18 residues. V was clipped by 5 bases and J by 0 bases; unmatched bases: 13. Per germline, CDR1 MDHEN and CDR2 SYDVKM.

This clonotype was observed many times. In DNA, the CDR3 is TGTGCCAGCAGTTCACAGACAGGGCGCCACGTGAAAGAGACCCAGTACTTC. The encoded protein is CASSSQTGRHVKETQYF. The rearrangement links TRBV28 to TRBJ2-5; 7 bases are a match to TRBD1. CDR3 length: 17 amino acids. The germline CDR1 and CDR2 sequences are MDHEN and SYDVKM. The J segment lost 3 bases and the V segment lost 4 bases, leaving 14 bases of the junction unmatched. The variable domain in full, completed from reference TRBV28 and TRBJ2-5, reads DVKVTQSSRYLVKRTGEKVFLECVQDMDHENMFWYRQDPGLGLRLIYFSYDVKMKEKGDIPEGYSVSREKKERFSLILESASTNQTSMYLCASSSQTGRHVKETQYFGPGTRLLVL.

This clonotype came up many times. V is TRBV7-9 and J is TRBJ1-2; TRBD1 might be the D (5 bases). The germline V and J ends were trimmed by 4 bases and 7 bases, with 13 bases remaining between them. Germline assignment: CDR1 SEHNR and CDR2 FQNEAQ (reference sequence). The CDR3 is 13 amino acids. The CDR3 sequence is CASSSRVLGGYTF. CDR3 nucleotide sequence: TGTGCCAGCAGCTCCAGGGTGTTGGGTGGCTACACCTTC. The variable domain in full, completed from reference TRBV7-9 and TRBJ1-2, reads DTGVSQNPRHKITKRGQNVTFRCDPISEHNRLYWYRQTLGQGPEFLTYFQNEAQLEKSRLLSDRFSAERPKGSFSTLEIQRTEQGDSAMYLCASSSRVLGGYTFGSGTRLTVV.

V usage is TRBV12-3 or TRBV12-4 and J usage is TRBJ2-7; D unresolved. The length of the CDR3 is 13 residues. Trimming left V 3 bases short and J 7 bases short, with 13 bases between. CDR3 region: CASSFVVSGEQYF. Written as DNA, the CDR3 is TGTGCCAGCAGTTTTGTGGTATCTGGTGAGCAGTACTTC.

The rearrangement joins TRBV4-3 to TRBJ2-2; the D is unclear. V lost 0 bases and J lost 4, with 9 bases in between. From germline, CDR1 is LGHNA and CDR2 YSLEER. This CDR3 region has 15 residues. The CDR3 spells CASSQEVPTTGELFF. CDR3 nucleotides: TGCGCCAGCAGCCAAGAAGTACCAACCACCGGGGAGCTGTTTTTT.

The table lists this clonotype with many counts. This chain connects TRBV2 to TRBJ2-3, with D perhaps TRBD1 or TRBD2 (5 bases each). Germline V CDR1 and CDR2: SNHLY, FYNNEI. The CDR3 loop spans 15 amino acids. Trimming stripped 7 bases from V and 5 bases from J, with 19 bases between. This CDR3 is CASTPGTFSEDTQYF. Here the CDR3 DNA reads TGTGCCAGCACTCCCGGGACGTTTTCAGAAGATACGCAGTATTTT.

The table lists this clonotype with many counts. The chain uses TRBV15 and TRBJ2-3, with D hard to call. Germline loops: CDR1 LNHNV, CDR2 YYDKDF (reference sequence). V was trimmed by 1 base and J by 10 bases, leaving 15 bases between them. The CDR3 runs 14 residues. The CDR3 sequence is CATSRVTTSPSQYF. CDR3 DNA: TGTGCCACCAGCAGAGTCACTACGTCCCCCTCGCAGTATTTT.

This clonotype was seen at least ten times. The V call is TRBV7-2, the J call TRBJ2-5, with 7 bases lining up with TRBD1. This CDR3 is built from 15 residues. Germline CDR1 reads SGHTA; CDR2 reads FQGNSA. Losses at the gene ends were 0 bases for V and 4 bases for J; bases not matched to a gene: 5. DNA for the CDR3: TGTGCCAGCAGCTTAGCCAACAGGGGACGAGAGACCCAGTACTTC. Translating it yields CASSLANRGRETQYF.

Comment on this clonotype: This clone may be a read error of a much larger clone one base away. The CDR3 bases are TGTGCCAGCAGCGCTATCAATGAGCAGTACTTC. Amino acid sequence: CASSAINEQYF. The chain recombines TRBV3-1 with TRBJ2-7; D uncertain. CDR1 is LGHDT, CDR2 YNNKEL, per germline (reference sequence). V gave up 5 bases and J gave up 7 bases, with 9 bases separating them. This CDR3 is 11 amino acids long.

This clonotype was seen repeatedly, ten times or more. The chain employs TRBV5-6 and TRBJ2-5, with TRBD2 identical over 10 bases. The CDR3 has 18 amino acids. V lost 3 bases and J lost 1; bases outside the gene matches: 12. CDR1 is SGHDT, CDR2 YYEEEE, per germline. This CDR3 reads CASSSPILAGELQETQYF. The CDR3 region has the DNA TGTGCCAGCAGCTCGCCCATCCTAGCGGGGGAACTCCAAGAGACCCAGTACTTC.

This clonotype showed up just a few times. This may arise from a read error, as a much more abundant clone is one base away. The J gene is TRBJ1-4, the V gene TRBV7-2; no firm D call. The CDR3 has 15 residues. Germline V gene sequence: CDR1 SGHTA, CDR2 FQGNSA. This CDR3 reads CASSLGLGPTEKRFF. CDR3 in DNA: TGTGCCAGCAGCTTAGGTTTGGGCCCGACCGAAAAACGGTTTTTT.

Details on this clonotype: This sequence may be a read error, since a much larger clone differs from it by one base. The V call is TRBV11-3, the J call TRBJ2-1; D is unclear. CDR1 SGHNT and CDR2 YENEEA come from the germline V gene. This CDR3 has 12 residues. CDR3 protein: CTSSLVEAEQFF. In nucleotides, the CDR3 is TGTACCAGCAGCTTAGTAGAGGCTGAGCAGTTCTTC.

Concerning this clonotype: This may come from a read error, since a much larger clone is one base off. V and J are TRBV4-3 and TRBJ2-1, with D possibly TRBD2 on 6 matching bases. The ends were cut back, 0 bases at V and 12 bases at J, with 15 bases in the middle. Germline lookup yields CDR1 LGHNA and CDR2 YSLEER. CDR3 length equals 14 residues. The CDR3 sequence is CASSQDMGGRGQFF. DNA for the CDR3: TGCGCCAGCAGCCAAGATATGGGAGGTAGGGGGCAGTTCTTC.

This clonotype was recorded at least ten times. The rearrangement links TRBV7-2 to TRBJ2-6; D is perhaps TRBD1 (5 bases). V shed 4 bases and J shed 0 bases, with 13 bases lying between them. The CDR3 loop spans 17 amino acids. CDR1 is SGHTA, CDR2 FQGNSA, per germline. The CDR3 here is CASSSLGARSGANVLTF. In DNA form, the CDR3 reads TGTGCCAGCAGCTCCCTTGGGGCACGCTCTGGGGCCAACGTCCTGACTTTC.